The 10 T cell receptor beta chains given below trace back to one sample, sequenced in a study of T cell responses to AZD1222 COVID-19 vaccine. Using immunoSEQ multiplex PCR, the repertoire was profiled, and TCRdb retains in-frame clones only, with some absent. Among more than 150,000 clones listed, approximately 91% were seen once. The specimen comprised peripheral blood, sampled on day 0 of AZD1222 vaccination. Every receptor here comes from an adult in good health.

J is TRBJ1-3 and V is TRBV5-1; D unresolved. There are 18 residues in the CDR3. CDR1 is SGHRS and CDR2 is YFSETQ in the germline V gene. With 0 bases removed from V and 0 bases from J, the gap between germline ends came to 16 bases. The CDR3, as DNA: TGCGCCAGCAGCTTGGGCGTTGGTGGCGGATACTCTGGAAACACCATATATTTT. Encoded protein: CASSLGVGGGYSGNTIYF.

This chain uses TRBV6-6 with TRBJ1-1, with 9 positions matching TRBD1. This CDR3 is built from 13 residues. In germline, CDR1 is MNHNY, CDR2 SVGAGI (reference sequence). V shed 2 bases, J shed 10 bases, and the junction held 5 bases outside the gene matches. The CDR3 sequence is CASSYGTGGRAFF. In DNA form, the CDR3 reads TGTGCCAGCAGTTACGGTACAGGGGGCAGAGCTTTCTTT.

This chain uses TRBV5-1 with TRBJ2-7; TRBD1 matches 7 bases. Looked up from germline, CDR1 is SGHRS and CDR2 is YFSETQ. Germline trimming cut 0 bases from V and 1 base from J; bases unmatched to any gene: 4. This CDR3 is 15 amino acids long. CDR3 in amino acids: CASSLEGRGSYEQYF. The CDR3 DNA is TGCGCCAGCAGCTTGGAGGGCAGGGGGTCCTACGAGCAGTACTTC. The variable domain in full, completed from reference TRBV5-1 and TRBJ2-7, reads KAGVTQTPRYLIKTRGQQVTLSCSPISGHRSVSWYQQTPGQGLQFLFEYFSETQRNKGNFPGRFSGRQFSNSRSEMNVSTLELGDSALYLCASSLEGRGSYEQYFGPGTRLTVT.

The chain couples TRBV27 to TRBJ2-7; perhaps TRBD1 as D (6 bases). Trimming took 0 bases from V and 5 from J, leaving 17 bases between them. The CDR3 sequence is 16 residues long. Germline lookup yields CDR1 MNHEY and CDR2 SMNVEV (reference sequence). The CDR3 DNA sequence: TGTGCCAGCAGTTTATCGATCATGGGCAGGGGTGACGAGCAGTACTTC. Its protein product is CASSLSIMGRGDEQYF.

This chain connects TRBV4-2 to TRBJ1-3; tentatively, D is TRBD1 (5 bases). Trimming pared 1 base from V and 4 bases from J, leaving 11 bases between. This CDR3 contains 15 residues. CDR1 and CDR2 (germline): LGHNA, YNFKEQ. As DNA, the CDR3 is TGTGCCAGCAGCCAAGGGGGGAATGCGGGAAACACCATATATTTT. Its translation: CASSQGGNAGNTIYF.

This chain links TRBV9 with TRBJ2-1; D gene ambiguous. Trimming removed 4 bases from V and 4 bases from J, with 12 bases in between. CDR3 length: 14 amino acids. Germline V gene sequence: CDR1 SGDLS, CDR2 YYNGEE. The CDR3 region has the DNA TGTGCCAGCAGCCTAAGGACGGTTTACAATGAGCAGTTCTTC. It specifies CASSLRTVYNEQFF.

The gene calls are TRBV6-4 and TRBJ1-5, with D possibly TRBD1 on 5 matching bases. The CDR3 totals 15 residues. With 5 bases removed from V and 2 bases from J, the gap between germline ends came to 13 bases. Germline values: CDR1 MRHNA, CDR2 SNTAGT. CDR3 DNA: TGTGCCAGCAGTCCAAGACCGGGGGGCAATCAGCCCCAGCATTTT. Protein product: CASSPRPGGNQPQHF.

This sequence joins TRBV19 and TRBJ1-2, with D tentatively TRBD1 (6 bases). The CDR3 length is 16 residues. CDR1 and CDR2 from the germline V gene are LNHDA and SQIVND (reference sequence). V was cut by 3 bases and J by 0 bases, with 14 bases left in between. DNA for the CDR3: TGTGCCAGTAGTATGGCGGGGGGCGCCTCTAACTATGGCTACACCTTC. This translates into CASSMAGGASNYGYTF.

The chain couples TRBV3-1 (or the pseudogene TRBV3-2) to TRBJ1-6; D is unresolved. Deletions cut 5 bases from V and 3 bases from J, with 11 bases between. Germline V gene data show CDR1 as LGHDT and CDR2 as YNNKEL (reference sequence). CDR3 size: 15 residues. DNA of the CDR3: TGTGCCAGCAGCGCCCCGGGGTTCTATAATTCACCCCTCCACTTT. This gives the protein CASSAPGFYNSPLHF.

This chain links TRBV5-1 with TRBJ2-7; D is tentatively TRBD1 or TRBD2 (5 bases each). The CDR3 loop spans 16 amino acids. CDR1 SGHRS and CDR2 YFSETQ come from the germline V gene. The ends were cut back, 3 bases at V and 2 bases at J, with 18 bases in the middle. In DNA, the CDR3 is TGCGCCAGCAGCTCCGGGACGGGACGGCGCACCTACGAGCAGTACTTC. Amino acids: CASSSGTGRRTYEQYF.